Listed here are 10 T cell receptor beta chains from one sample, sequenced in a study of identical twins. TCRdb used MiXCR to reprocess the 5' RACE reads, holding one entry per CDR3 protein. The sample records some 690,000 distinct CDR3 sequences, 21% being singletons. This sample also belongs to another study, concerning T cells expressing NK-cell markers.

The specimen sequenced was PBMCs. The receptor source for this set is a young woman in good health.

This clonotype was detected ten times or more. The chain combines TRBV20-1 with TRBJ2-7; D is tentatively TRBD1 or TRBD2 (5 bases each). Trimming shortened V by 4 bases and J by 3 bases, and 13 bases separated the two germline ends. Germline assignment: CDR1 DFQATT and CDR2 SNEGSKA (reference sequence). The CDR3 spans 13 residues. CDR3: CSANRRDGYEQYF. Here the CDR3 DNA reads TGCAGTGCTAACCGTCGGGACGGCTACGAGCAGTACTTC.

This clonotype has only one observation. V usage is TRBV5-1 and J usage is TRBJ2-3; 8 nucleotides agree with TRBD1. The CDR3 totals 14 residues. With V trimmed by 2 bases and J by 6 bases, 5 bases remained unmatched. CDR1 is SGHRS and CDR2 is YFSETQ in the germline V gene. CDR3: CASSFQGAQDTQYF. The CDR3 DNA is TGCGCCAGCAGCTTTCAGGGGGCGCAGGATACGCAGTATTTT.

This clonotype was detected only a few times. This chain links TRBV25-1 with TRBJ2-7, with D unclear. Germline loops: CDR1 MGHDK, CDR2 SYGVNS. Between the trimmed V and J ends, which lost 4 bases and 3 bases, there was a span of 13 bases. This CDR3 has 14 residues. CDR3 sequence: CASSGSGPSYEQYF. Written as DNA, the CDR3 is TGTGCCAGCAGTGGATCCGGACCAAGCTACGAGCAGTACTTC.

In its sample, this clonotype was seen many times. This chain's CDR3 is CASSPILDEQFF. The CDR3 nucleotides are TGTGCCAGCAGCCCTATTCTGGATGAGCAGTTCTTC. V is TRBV7-9 and J is TRBJ2-1; D is ambiguous. Germline CDR1 and CDR2: SEHNR and FQNEAQ (reference sequence). The CDR3 loop spans 12 amino acids. Trimming left V 5 bases short and J 8 bases short, with 10 bases between.

The sample holds a few counts of this clonotype. This sequence joins TRBV6-2 or TRBV6-3 and TRBJ2-1; D not resolved. The V and J ends lost 6 bases and 6 bases respectively, with 12 bases between them. This CDR3 comprises 13 residues. Germline V lookup: CDR1 MNHEY, CDR2 SVGEGT. DNA of the CDR3: TGTGCCAGCAGCGTATTTAGAGGCAATGAGCAGTTCTTC. This translates into CASSVFRGNEQFF.

The chain couples TRBV5-1 to TRBJ2-7, with 9 positions matching TRBD1. Germline V gene sequence: CDR1 SGHRS, CDR2 YFSETQ. The CDR3 loop spans 16 amino acids. V gave up 4 bases and J gave up 2 bases; unmatched junction bases: 10. The CDR3 sequence: CASSKDRGGGTYEQYF. In DNA, the CDR3 is TGCGCCAGCAGCAAGGACAGGGGTGGTGGGACCTACGAGCAGTACTTC.

The chain joins TRBV5-4 to TRBJ1-5, with a tentative D call TRBD1 (6 bases). Trimming took 4 bases from V and 1 from J, leaving 18 bases between them. CDR3 length equals 17 residues. Germline assignment: CDR1 SGHNT and CDR2 YYREEE (reference sequence). The CDR3 reads CASSMGPGASSNQPQHF. The DNA for the CDR3 is TGTGCCAGCAGCATGGGGCCAGGGGCCTCAAGCAATCAGCCCCAGCATTTT. Full variable domain (missing parts from reference TRBV5-4 and TRBJ1-5): ETGVTQSPTHLIKTRGQQVTLRCSSQSGHNTVSWYQQALGQGPQFIFQYYREEENGRGNFPPRFSGLQFPNYSSELNVNALELDDSALYLCASSMGPGASSNQPQHFGDGTRLSIL.

The rearrangement uses TRBV5-1 and TRBJ2-4, with TRBD2 matching over 9 bases. J gave up 7 bases and V 0 bases, and 5 bases lay outside the gene matches. CDR3 length equals 15 residues. Germline loops: CDR1 SGHRS, CDR2 YFSETQ. The CDR3 spells CASSLVAGGENIQYF. The CDR3 DNA is TGCGCCAGCAGCTTGGTCGCGGGAGGGGAGAACATTCAGTACTTC.

This clonotype was seen a handful of times. This sequence joins TRBV27 and TRBJ1-1, with 7 bases lining up with TRBD1. The CDR3 runs 13 residues. Germline V CDR1 and CDR2: MNHEY, SMNVEV (reference sequence). The V and J ends lost 8 bases and 1 base, in that order; junction bases with no gene match: 4. In DNA, the CDR3 is TGTGCCAGCTACAGGGGAGGGAACACTGAAGCTTTCTTT. It specifies CASYRGGNTEAFF.

The chain is built from TRBV9 and TRBJ2-3, with 11 bases identical to TRBD1. This CDR3 is 18 amino acids long. Germline lookup yields CDR1 SGDLS and CDR2 YYNGEE. V lost 6 bases and J lost 2; bases outside the gene matches: 14. CDR3 sequence reads: CASNRDRGSRKDTDTQYF. CDR3 DNA: TGTGCCAGCAACCGGGACAGGGGGTCCAGGAAGGACACAGATACGCAGTATTTT.